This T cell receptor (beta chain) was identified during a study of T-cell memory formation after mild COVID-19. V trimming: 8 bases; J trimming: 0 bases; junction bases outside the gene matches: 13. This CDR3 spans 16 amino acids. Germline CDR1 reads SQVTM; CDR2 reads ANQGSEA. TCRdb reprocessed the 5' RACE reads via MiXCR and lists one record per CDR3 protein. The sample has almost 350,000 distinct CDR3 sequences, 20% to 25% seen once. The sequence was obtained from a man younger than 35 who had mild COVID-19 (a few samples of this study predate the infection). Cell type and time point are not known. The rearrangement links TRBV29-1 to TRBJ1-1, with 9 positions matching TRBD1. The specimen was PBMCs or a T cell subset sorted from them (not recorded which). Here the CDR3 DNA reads TGCAGCCTTCGTCGAAGGGGACAGGGCTTGAACACTGAAGCTTTCTTT. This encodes CSLRRRGQGLNTEAFF. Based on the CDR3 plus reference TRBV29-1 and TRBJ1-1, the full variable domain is SAVISQKPSRDICQRGTSLTIQCQVDSQVTMMFWYRQQPGQSLTLIATANQGSEATYESGFVIDKFPISRPNLTFSTLTVSNMSPEDSSIYLCSLRRRGQGLNTEAFFGQGTRLTVV.